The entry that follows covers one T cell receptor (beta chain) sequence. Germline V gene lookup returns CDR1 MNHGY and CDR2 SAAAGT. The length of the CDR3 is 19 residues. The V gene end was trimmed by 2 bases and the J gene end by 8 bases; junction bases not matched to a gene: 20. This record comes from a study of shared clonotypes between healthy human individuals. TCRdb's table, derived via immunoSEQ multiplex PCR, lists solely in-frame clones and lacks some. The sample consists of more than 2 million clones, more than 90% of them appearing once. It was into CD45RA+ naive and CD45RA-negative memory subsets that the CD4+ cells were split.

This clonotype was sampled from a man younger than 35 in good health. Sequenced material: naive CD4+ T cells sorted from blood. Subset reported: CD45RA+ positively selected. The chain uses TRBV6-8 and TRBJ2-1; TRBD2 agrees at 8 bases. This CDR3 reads CASSYDNTTTAGAKDEQFF. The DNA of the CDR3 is TGTGCCAGCAGTTACGACAATACAACCACAGCGGGAGCAAAGGATGAGCAGTTCTTC.